The sample holds one count of the clone carrying this TCR beta chain. Clones were sequenced by immunoSEQ multiplex PCR, and TCRdb holds only the in-frame ones, with some missing. The data contain about 610,000 clones, roughly 90% of them singletons. This entry comes from a study of shared T cell receptors in the human thymus. The germline V gene has CDR1 MGHRA and CDR2 YSYEKL. V shed 0 bases, J shed 9 bases, and the junction held 11 bases outside the gene matches. The CDR3 loop spans 16 amino acids. The same data also contributed to another study, on human thymus T cells. From that paper: Thymus tissue was removed during corrective cardiac surgery. Apparent skewing of V and J gene usage characterized both thymic and blood repertoires. There were highly overlapping thymic repertoires among unrelated individuals, as related research reported.

Sequencing was done on a sample of thymocytes. The chain couples TRBV4-1 to TRBJ2-1; 7 positions match TRBD2. This sequence was found in a boy in the first two years of life with a congenital heart defect. The CDR3 DNA reads TGCGCCAGCAGCCAAGACCGAGCCGGGACTAACGGTGAGCAGTTCTTC. It codes for CASSQDRAGTNGEQFF.